The 21 T cell receptor beta chains presented below share a single source sample, sequenced in a study of blood T cell repertoires in COVID-19. This table comes from immunoSEQ multiplex PCR, and its TCRdb copy is limited to in-frame clones, with some not included. The sample yields approximately 240,000 clones, roughly 87% seen once. Material for sequencing was PBMCs or T cells enriched from blood (not recorded which). These receptors were collected from a woman in her thirties with acute COVID-19.

The gene calls are TRBV9 and TRBJ2-2, with 10 nucleotides matching TRBD1. Trimming at V came to 3 bases and at J to 6 bases, leaving 5 bases not matched to a gene. Germline assignment: CDR1 SGDLS and CDR2 YYNGEE. CDR3 size: 15 residues. The CDR3: CASSGQGALSGELFF. In DNA, the CDR3 is TGTGCCAGCAGCGGACAGGGGGCGCTTTCCGGGGAGCTGTTTTTT.

The chain couples TRBV4-3 to TRBJ1-2, with unresolved D. V was clipped by 1 base and J by 4 bases, with 4 bases between them. The CDR3 contains 12 residues. The V gene's germline CDR1 is LGHNA and CDR2 YSLEER. The CDR3 reads CASSQGLYGYTF. The CDR3 nucleotides are TGCGCCAGCAGCCAAGGTCTCTATGGCTACACCTTC.

The J gene is TRBJ2-3, the V gene TRBV4-2, with 7 positions matching TRBD2. The CDR3 loop spans 16 amino acids. Unmatched junction bases numbered 10, after V lost 4 bases and J lost 3 bases. Germline values: CDR1 LGHNA, CDR2 YNFKEQ. DNA for the CDR3: TGTGCCAGCAGCCCCGGGGACTGGGGAGGGACAGATACGCAGTATTTT. Its protein is CASSPGDWGGTDTQYF.

This clone was observed a single time. This chain uses TRBV28 with TRBJ1-1; unclear D gene. This CDR3 spans 12 amino acids. Looked up from germline, CDR1 is MDHEN and CDR2 is SYDVKM. Trimming removed 2 bases at V and 8 bases at J, with 9 bases between. In nucleotides, the CDR3 is TGTGCCAGCAGTTTACCCGTAGCCGAAGCTTTCTTT. Amino acids: CASSLPVAEAFF.

CDR3 sequence reads: CASGTSGVRDTQYF. Written as DNA, the CDR3 is TGTGCCAGCGGGACTAGCGGGGTCCGAGATACGCAGTATTTT. The chain employs TRBV2 and TRBJ2-3; TRBD2 matches 13 bases. This CDR3 comprises 14 residues. J was trimmed by 5 bases and V by 8 bases; bases with no gene match: 4. In germline, CDR1 is SNHLY, CDR2 FYNNEI. The complete variable domain, with remaining parts taken from reference TRBV2 and TRBJ2-3, reads EPEVTQTPSHQVTQMGQEVILRCVPISNHLYFYWYRQILGQKVEFLVSFYNNEISEKSEIFDDQFSVERPDGSNFTLKIRSTKLEDSAMYFCASGTSGVRDTQYFGPGTRLTVL.

This clone was observed once. The chain links TRBV19 to TRBJ2-5; a possible D gene is TRBD2 (6 bases). CDR1 and CDR2 (germline): LNHDA, SQIVND (reference sequence). This CDR3 has 15 residues. The germline V and J ends were trimmed by 5 bases and 5 bases, with 18 bases remaining between them. The CDR3: CASSPLTSSDETQYF. In DNA, the CDR3 is TGTGCCAGTAGTCCCCTTACTAGCAGCGACGAGACCCAGTACTTC.

The CDR3 sequence is CASSLAGRSGRNTIYF. CDR3 DNA sequence: TGCGCCAGCAGCTTGGCCGGGAGATCCGGCCGAAACACCATATATTTT. The chain links TRBV5-1 to TRBJ1-3; D gene ambiguous. The CDR3 loop spans 16 amino acids. V lost 0 bases, J lost 5 bases, and 15 bases lay in between. In germline, CDR1 is SGHRS, CDR2 YFSETQ.

This clone was detected once. V usage is TRBV10-1 and J usage is TRBJ2-2; no clear D. Deletions cut 3 bases from V and 4 bases from J, with 12 bases between. CDR1 and CDR2 from the germline V gene are WNHNN and SYGVQD (reference sequence). This CDR3 contains 15 residues. The CDR3 region is CASSDQTKSTGELFF. In DNA form, the CDR3 reads TGCGCCAGCAGTGACCAGACAAAAAGCACCGGGGAGCTGTTTTTT.

The DNA for the CDR3 is TGCGCCAGCAGCCAAGATCGTCACAGGGCTAACACTGAAGCTTTCTTT. This encodes CASSQDRHRANTEAFF. The chain recombines TRBV4-3 with TRBJ1-1; D may be TRBD1 (6 bases). The CDR3 spans 16 residues. Trimming took off 0 bases at V and 2 bases at J, with 13 bases between the two ends. Germline CDR1 and CDR2: LGHNA and YSLEER.

The CDR3 reads CASRWAYEKLFF. DNA of the CDR3: TGTGCCAGCAGGTGGGCGTATGAAAAACTGTTTTTT. The chain combines TRBV28 with TRBJ1-4, with unresolved D. This CDR3 comprises 12 residues. CDR1 is MDHEN, CDR2 SYDVKM, per germline. V was trimmed by 6 bases and J by 6 bases, leaving 8 bases between them.

The genes are TRBV27 and TRBJ2-1; TRBD2 agrees at 13 bases. Germline CDR1 MNHEY, CDR2 SMNVEV (reference sequence). The CDR3 is made up of 17 amino acids. The V and J ends lost 6 bases and 4 bases, in that order; junction bases with no gene match: 9. DNA of the CDR3: TGTGCCAGCAGCCGTATGACTAGCGGGGGGATTTACAATGAGCAGTTCTTC. It encodes CASSRMTSGGIYNEQFF.

This CDR3 reads CASNRVSPPEAFF. DNA of the CDR3: TGTGCCAGCAACAGGGTTAGCCCCCCGGAAGCTTTCTTT. J is TRBJ1-1 and V is TRBV28, with D perhaps TRBD1 (6 bases). The CDR3 runs to 13 residues. V was cut by 7 bases and J by 8 bases, with 17 bases left in between. Germline loops: CDR1 MDHEN, CDR2 SYDVKM.

About this clone: At one end, the junction sequence differs from germline, possibly due to a read error. The chain has TRBV6-1 and TRBJ1-2; 10 nucleotides line up with TRBD1. CDR1 is MNHNS, CDR2 SASEGT, per germline. This CDR3 is 13 amino acids long. The DNA for the CDR3 is TGTGCCAGCGGTGACAGGGGGCTACTCGGCTACACCTTC. Protein sequence: CASGDRGLLGYTF.

The V gene is TRBV7-9, the J gene TRBJ1-4; D is possibly TRBD1 (6 bases). The CDR3 totals 18 residues. V dropped 0 bases and J dropped 0 bases, with 14 bases sitting between them. Per germline, CDR1 SEHNR and CDR2 FQNEAQ (reference sequence). The CDR3, as DNA: TGTGCCAGCAGCTTAGCGCTTGCAGGGGCAACAACTAATGAAAAACTGTTTTTT. Its protein product is CASSLALAGATTNEKLFF.

The V and J genes are TRBV19 and TRBJ1-2, with D unresolved. This CDR3 is built from 12 residues. Germline V gene data show CDR1 as LNHDA and CDR2 as SQIVND (reference sequence). V was clipped by 9 bases and J by 1 base, with 9 bases between them. The CDR3 protein is CASTDDNYGYTF. The CDR3 coding sequence is TGTGCCAGCACAGACGATAACTATGGCTACACCTTC. The complete variable domain, with remaining parts taken from reference TRBV19 and TRBJ1-2, reads DGGITQSPKYLFRKEGQNVTLSCEQNLNHDAMYWYRQDPGQGLRLIYYSQIVNDFQKGDIAEGYSVSREKKESFPLTVTSAQKNPTAFYLCASTDDNYGYTFGSGTRLTVV.

V gene TRBV9 combines with J gene TRBJ1-2, with 9 bases identical to TRBD1. Germline trimming cut 9 bases from V and 5 bases from J; bases unmatched to any gene: 5. The CDR3 is 12 residues long. Germline V gene lookup returns CDR1 SGDLS and CDR2 YYNGEE. The CDR3 nucleotides read TGTGCCACCCAGGGACAGGGTTATGGCTACACCTTC. The encoded protein is CATQGQGYGYTF.

The chain is built from TRBV19 and TRBJ1-3, with TRBD1 identical over 7 bases. The CDR3 has 16 residues. The V gene end was trimmed by 10 bases and the J gene end by 0 bases; junction bases not matched to a gene: 12. Germline V gene sequence: CDR1 LNHDA, CDR2 SQIVND (reference sequence). CDR3 loop: CATDKNRGSSGNTIYF. The CDR3 nucleotides read TGTGCCACCGACAAAAACAGGGGATCCTCTGGAAACACCATATATTTT.

This clone came up once. The chain employs TRBV7-9 and TRBJ2-7; 11 nucleotides align to TRBD2. V shed 5 bases, J shed 6 bases, and the junction held 6 bases outside the gene matches. The CDR3 spans 14 residues. Germline CDR1 reads SEHNR; CDR2 reads FQNEAQ (reference sequence). This CDR3 is CASSRSGREGEQYF. Written as DNA, the CDR3 is TGTGCCAGCAGCCGTAGCGGGAGGGAGGGCGAGCAGTACTTC.

The chain employs TRBV6-5 and TRBJ2-1, with TRBD1 matching 10 bases. The J segment lost 9 bases and the V segment lost 6 bases, leaving 11 bases of the junction unmatched. Germline values: CDR1 MNHEY, CDR2 SVGAGI. This CDR3 has 15 residues. CDR3 in DNA: TGTGCCAGCAGACCTTGGGACAGGGGATCTGGTGAGCAGTTCTTC. Amino acid sequence: CASRPWDRGSGEQFF.

The chain carries TRBV2 and TRBJ1-5; the D is unclear. Trimming removed 3 bases from V and 6 bases from J, with 12 bases in between. The CDR3 runs 14 residues. Germline V gives CDR1 SNHLY, CDR2 FYNNEI. The CDR3 sequence is CASSEGGVSQPQHF. CDR3 nucleotides: TGTGCCAGCAGTGAGGGCGGGGTAAGTCAGCCCCAGCATTTT.

In this sample, this clone turned up once. V usage is TRBV1 and J usage is TRBJ2-3; no check of the table's D call, TRBD2, against the DNA was made. TRBV1 is a known pseudogene. CDR3 length: 21 amino acids. CDR3 residues: CTSSLLNFETSGRTSTDTQYF. DNA for the CDR3: TGCACCAGCAGCCTACTAAATTTCGAGACTAGCGGGAGGACTAGCACAGATACGCAGTATTTT.